The subject of this entry is one TCR beta chain. The sample is drawn from a study of blood T cell repertoires in COVID-19. Study in general: Acute and convalescent COVID-19 specimens originated in the United States, Italy and Spain. PBMCs, B-cell-depleted T cells, or T cells provided the cDNA or gDNA that made up the material.

Germline loops: CDR1 SGHDN, CDR2 FVKESK. This CDR3 region has 13 residues. J lost 5 bases, V lost 7 bases, and 6 bases had no gene match. Per the original methods: Reference gene primer amplification gave estimated nucleated cell counts. Measured with immunoSEQ multiplex PCR; TCRdb has only the in-frame clones, and not every one. That table supplies the V and J calls and clone size; D and trimming were determined from the DNA. The repertoire holds more than 75,000 clones, around 90% seen once, with roughly 4.8% in the top ten. Sequenced material: peripheral blood. The TCR comes from an elderly woman with acute or convalescent COVID-19. This chain uses TRBV14 with TRBJ2-5, with TRBD2 identical over 8 bases. The CDR3 is CASTGGPGETQYF. The CDR3 bases are TGTGCCAGCACGGGGGGGCCAGGGGAGACCCAGTACTTC.